The clone carrying this T cell receptor (beta chain) has a handful of counts. What it binds is unknown. The germline V gene encodes CDR1 LNHDA and CDR2 SQIVND (reference sequence). V lost 6 bases and J lost 4, with 10 bases in between. CDR3 length equals 13 residues. The sample originates from a study of T-cell memory formation after mild COVID-19. Study-level points and caveats: Confirmation of SARS-CoV-2 specificity was lacking for second-wave clones peaking day 37.

Sample barcodes and UMIs were carried by the TCR alpha and TCR beta cDNA libraries that 5'RACE generated with constant-segment primers. Each CDR3 protein gets one entry after TCRdb re-called the 5' RACE reads with MiXCR. The data contain some 330,000 distinct CDR3 sequences, under 25% of them singletons. The specimen sequenced was PBMCs or a T cell subset sorted from them (not recorded which). The sequence was collected from an adult woman who had mild COVID-19 (a few samples of this study predate the infection). Cell type and time point are not known. The chain links TRBV19 to TRBJ1-5; D is unresolved. Written as DNA, the CDR3 is TGTGCCAGTAGCGCAGGCTTGAATCAGCCCCAGCATTTT. It translates to CASSAGLNQPQHF.